The present T cell receptor beta chain was sequenced within a study of blood T cell repertoires in COVID-19. Study-wide context: Sources were T cells, B-cell-depleted T cells, or PBMCs; the material itself was cDNA or gDNA.

From germline, CDR1 is SGHNT and CDR2 YYREEE (reference sequence). CDR3 size: 16 residues. With 0 bases clipped from V and 6 bases from J, the junction kept 9 bases outside the gene matches. Sequenced by immunoSEQ multiplex PCR; TCRdb stores in-frame clones only, minus some. The table shows approximately 220,000 clones, with 85% to 90% occurring only once. The TCR originated in a man between 60 and 75 years old who had recovered from COVID-19. Sample: peripheral blood. The rearrangement uses TRBV5-4 and TRBJ2-5, with 9 bases lining up with TRBD2. DNA for the CDR3: TGTGCCAGCAGCTTGGTGGGAGGCGGGGGGGCGAAGACCCAGTACTTC. This translates into CASSLVGGGGAKTQYF. Complete variable domain (other parts from reference TRBV5-4 and TRBJ2-5): ETGVTQSPTHLIKTRGQQVTLRCSSQSGHNTVSWYQQALGQGPQFIFQYYREEENGRGNFPPRFSGLQFPNYSSELNVNALELDDSALYLCASSLVGGGGAKTQYFGPGTRLLVL.